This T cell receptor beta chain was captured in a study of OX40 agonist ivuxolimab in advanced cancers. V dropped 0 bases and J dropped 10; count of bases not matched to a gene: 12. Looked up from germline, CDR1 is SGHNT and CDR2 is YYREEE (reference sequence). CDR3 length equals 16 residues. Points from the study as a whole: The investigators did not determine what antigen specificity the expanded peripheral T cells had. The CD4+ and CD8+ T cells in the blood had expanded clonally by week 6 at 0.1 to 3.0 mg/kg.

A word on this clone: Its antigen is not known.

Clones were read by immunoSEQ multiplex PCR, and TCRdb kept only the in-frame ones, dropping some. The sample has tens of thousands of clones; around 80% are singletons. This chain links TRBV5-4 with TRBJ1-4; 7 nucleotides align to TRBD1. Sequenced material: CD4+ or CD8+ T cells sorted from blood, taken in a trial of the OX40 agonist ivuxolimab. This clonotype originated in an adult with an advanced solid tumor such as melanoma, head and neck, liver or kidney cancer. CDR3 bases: TGTGCCAGCAGCTTGGGAGGCCGACAGGGTGGAGGAAAACTGTTTTTT. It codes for CASSLGGRQGGGKLFF.